Listed here are 17 T cell receptor beta chains from one sample, sequenced in a study of T-cell reconstitution after alpha-beta-depleted transplantation in children. Library preparation (for TCRbeta) was performed with unique molecular identifiers. A single record per CDR3 protein comes from TCRdb applying MiXCR to the PCR reads. The sample lists some 550,000 distinct CDR3 sequences, around 18% occurring once. The material was PBMCs from the stem cell graft donor, obtained from the stem cell graft. Receptors were obtained from a human donor who donated a stem cell graft to a child with acute lymphoblastic leukemia.

The chain combines TRBV29-1 with TRBJ1-1; tentatively, D is TRBD1 (5 bases). CDR3 size: 12 residues. V was pared by 7 bases and J by 7 bases, with 16 bases between. The germline V gene encodes CDR1 SQVTM and CDR2 ANQGSEA. The CDR3 nucleotides read TGCAGCGCGGAGGGACCCGAGAATGAAGCTTTCTTT. Residues: CSAEGPENEAFF.

The gene calls are TRBV3-1 and TRBJ2-7; 12 bases agree with TRBD1. The V gene end was trimmed by 0 bases and the J gene end by 8 bases; junction bases not matched to a gene: 8. The V gene's germline CDR1 is LGHDT and CDR2 YNNKEL (reference sequence). The length of the CDR3 is 16 residues. In nucleotides, the CDR3 is TGTGCCAGCAGCCAAGATCTTCGGGACAGGGGGCTTAAGCAGTACTTC. Its translation: CASSQDLRDRGLKQYF.

This clonotype was observed at least ten times. V usage is TRBV20-1 and J usage is TRBJ2-5, with TRBD1 matching over 8 bases. The germline gives CDR1 DFQATT, CDR2 SNEGSKA (reference sequence). The CDR3 spans 15 residues. Unmatched junction bases numbered 4, after V lost 0 bases and J lost 1 base. This CDR3 is CSARELQGAQETQYF. CDR3 nucleotide sequence: TGCAGTGCTAGAGAACTTCAGGGGGCCCAAGAGACCCAGTACTTC.

The genes are TRBV5-1 and TRBJ1-4; TRBD1 matches 7 bases. The CDR3 length is 15 residues. Germline CDR1 and CDR2: SGHRS and YFSETQ. V shed 3 bases and J 0 bases; nucleotides not matched to a gene: 2. CDR3 protein: CASSWGTATNEKLFF. As DNA, the CDR3 is TGCGCCAGCAGCTGGGGGACAGCAACTAATGAAAAACTGTTTTTT. Full variable domain (rest looked up from reference TRBV5-1 and TRBJ1-4): KAGVTQTPRYLIKTRGQQVTLSCSPISGHRSVSWYQQTPGQGLQFLFEYFSETQRNKGNFPGRFSGRQFSNSRSEMNVSTLELGDSALYLCASSWGTATNEKLFFGSGTQLSVL.

In its sample, this clonotype was seen a few times. This chain links TRBV11-1 with TRBJ1-1; D may be TRBD1 (6 bases). The CDR3 has 18 residues. V dropped 5 bases and J dropped 3 bases, with 25 bases sitting between them. Germline V gene data show CDR1 as SGHAT and CDR2 as FQDESV (reference sequence). CDR3 sequence (DNA): TGTGCCAGCAGCCTCCCCGGGACACGCAAAGTGGCGGACACTGAAGCTTTCTTT. This gives the protein CASSLPGTRKVADTEAFF.

This clonotype was counted between two and nine times. The rearrangement joins TRBV5-1 to TRBJ2-5; no definite D call. Trimming took off 1 base at V and 3 bases at J, with 13 bases between the two ends. This CDR3 region has 15 residues. Germline V gives CDR1 SGHRS, CDR2 YFSETQ. This CDR3 is CASSLLGGTKETQYF. CDR3 sequence (DNA): TGCGCCAGCAGCTTGTTGGGCGGTACCAAAGAGACCCAGTACTTC.

The table lists this clonotype with many counts. The J gene is TRBJ1-1, the V gene TRBV28; weak D call: TRBD1 (5 bases). CDR1 MDHEN and CDR2 SYDVKM come from the germline V gene. V was clipped by 1 base and J by 11 bases, with 11 bases between them. The CDR3 loop spans 12 amino acids. CDR3 DNA sequence: TGTGCCAGCAGTTTATCTGGGGGTTTGGCTTTCTTT. It yields the protein CASSLSGGLAFF.

This clonotype was picked up many times. This rearrangement joins TRBV27 to TRBJ1-2; the D is unclear. The CDR3 loop spans 13 amino acids. CDR1 is MNHEY and CDR2 is SMNVEV in the germline V gene (reference sequence). V lost 6 bases, J lost 2 bases, and 10 bases lay in between. CDR3 sequence reads: CASSLGSNYGYTF. CDR3 nucleotide sequence: TGTGCCAGCAGCCTGGGTTCCAACTATGGCTACACCTTC.

This clonotype was detected only a few times. The V gene is TRBV7-9, the J gene TRBJ1-5; 9 bases are a match to TRBD1. This CDR3 region has 15 residues. Trimming took 4 bases from V and 4 from J; bases not matched to a gene: 5. In germline, CDR1 is SEHNR, CDR2 FQNEAQ (reference sequence). In nucleotides, the CDR3 is TGTGCCAGCAGCTCTACCGACAGGGGGAATCAGCCCCAGCATTTT. Translation gives CASSSTDRGNQPQHF.

CDR3 sequence reads: CASSGLGEQFF. The CDR3 coding sequence is TGTGCCAGCAGTGGCCTCGGGGAGCAGTTCTTC. V is TRBV7-3 and J is TRBJ2-1; D is unclear. V lost 6 bases, J lost 10 bases, and 10 bases lay in between. Germline CDR1 SGHTA, CDR2 FQGTGA. This CDR3 region has 11 residues.

This chain uses TRBV6-1 with TRBJ2-7; 8 bases agree with TRBD1. Germline assignment: CDR1 MNHNS and CDR2 SASEGT. This CDR3 has 17 amino acids. V trimming: 3 bases; J trimming: 7 bases; junction bases outside the gene matches: 17. CDR3 in amino acids: CASSDNPSLDRVEEQYF. CDR3 nucleotides: TGTGCCAGCAGTGATAATCCCTCCCTGGACAGGGTGGAAGAGCAGTACTTC.

The sample holds a few counts of this clonotype. V and J are TRBV19 and TRBJ2-1; 13 positions agree with TRBD2. This CDR3 region has 14 residues. The ends lost 10 bases at V and 7 bases at J; junction bases unmatched: 7. Per germline, CDR1 LNHDA and CDR2 SQIVND (reference sequence). The CDR3: CAIASTSGGNEQFF. The DNA for the CDR3 is TGTGCCATTGCATCGACTAGCGGGGGGAATGAGCAGTTCTTC.

This clonotype was recorded a few times. The chain has TRBV5-1 and TRBJ1-2; D gene ambiguous. CDR1 and CDR2 (germline): SGHRS, YFSETQ. The CDR3 has 15 amino acids. V lost 0 bases to trimming and J lost 7 bases, with 16 bases between them. The CDR3 nucleotides are TGCGCCAGCAGCTTGGAAAAAAACGGGGTTACTGGCTACACCTTC. It codes for CASSLEKNGVTGYTF.

The chain recombines TRBV12-3 or TRBV12-4 with TRBJ2-1; the D gene is possibly TRBD1 (7 bases). Trimming left V 3 bases short and J 4 bases short, with 13 bases between. The CDR3 spans 15 residues. CDR3 nucleotide sequence: TGTGCCAGCAGTTTTGTCCCAGGGGGGTACAATGAGCAGTTCTTC. It codes for CASSFVPGGYNEQFF.

This clonotype has a handful of counts. V and J are TRBV9 and TRBJ2-1, with TRBD1 as a possible D gene (5 bases). The CDR3 is 18 amino acids. Germline V gives CDR1 SGDLS, CDR2 YYNGEE. V was shortened by 0 bases and J by 2 bases, with 18 bases between the two germline ends. The DNA of the CDR3 is TGTGCCAGCAGCGTAGAAGGAAGGGGCGGTAGGCCCTACAATGAGCAGTTCTTC. Its translation: CASSVEGRGGRPYNEQFF.

The rearrangement uses TRBV11-2 and TRBJ2-5; D remains unclear. Germline V CDR1 and CDR2: SGHAT, FQNNGV. This CDR3 is built from 13 residues. With 4 bases removed from V and 5 bases from J, the gap between germline ends came to 11 bases. The CDR3 is CASSSPPWETQYF. The CDR3 bases are TGTGCCAGCAGCTCCCCTCCGTGGGAGACCCAGTACTTC.

The chain joins TRBV6-5 to TRBJ1-5; D ambiguous. Germline V lookup: CDR1 MNHEY, CDR2 SVGAGI. The V end lost 2 bases, the J end lost 0 bases, and 8 bases lay between the germline ends. The CDR3 extends over 15 amino acids. Here the CDR3 reads CASSYGKYSNQPQHF. CDR3 coding DNA: TGTGCCAGCAGTTACGGCAAGTATAGCAATCAGCCCCAGCATTTT.